This TCR beta chain was profiled in a study of spatial heterogeneity in lung cancer. Background on the study: Beta-chain sequences were consistently detected more often than alpha-chain sequences.

TCRdb used MiXCR to reprocess the 5' RACE reads, holding one entry per CDR3 protein. The sample lists 20,000 to 25,000 distinct CDR3 sequences, around 8.5% seen once, with around 7% in the top ten. The V gene lost 4 bases and the J gene lost 2 bases, with 11 bases spanning the gap. The CDR3 is 14 residues long. In this sample, this clonotype turned up many times. What it binds is not known. The time point is: sample taken at primary tumor resection. In each case, whole RNA from tumor, nontumor lung or frozen PBMC was sequenced unsorted. Study findings and constraints: Tallies of expanded TCRs, which were sorted into ubiquitous and regional groups, correlated with counts of ubiquitous and regional nonsynonymous mutations, respectively. Mutation tallies in tumors tracked expanded intratumoral alpha and beta TCR counts.

The origin of this receptor is a male donor with early-stage non-small cell lung cancer. This chain connects TRBV12-3 or TRBV12-4 to TRBJ2-5, with TRBD1 as a possible D gene (6 bases). Source: lung tumor tissue, taken at surgery. For the CDR3, the DNA is TGTGCCAGCAGTTCCAGGGGTTTTCAAGAGACCCAGTACTTC. Amino acid sequence: CASSSRGFQETQYF.